This is a list of T cell receptor beta chains from one sample in a study of T cell changes during pregnancy in multiple sclerosis. Using immunoSEQ multiplex PCR, the repertoire was profiled, and TCRdb retains in-frame clones only, with some absent. Among more than 25,000 clones, about 89% were seen once, and the ten largest hold around 8.3%. This specimen was CD8+ T cells from peripheral blood mononuclear cells, taken before pregnancy. The receptor set was obtained from a female donor with multiple sclerosis, enrolled in a pregnancy study. Both conserved end residues are part of each CDR3. The D gene is left open where the match is weak. Size is stated for part of the rows, as once, few or many counts, or as a class when the clone is expanded.

j_call | v_call | d_call | clone_size | cdr3_aa | cdr3_nt
TRBJ2-1 | TRBV4-1 | TRBD1 | - | CASSHRDSPPNEQFF | TGCGCCAGCAGCCACCGGGACAGTCCCCCCAATGAGCAGTTCTTC
TRBJ1-6 | TRBV5-6 | - | - | CASSGRFARDYNSPLHF | TGTGCCAGCAGCGGCCGGTTTGCGAGGGATTATAATTCACCCCTCCACTTT
TRBJ1-4 | TRBV6-1 | - | - | CASRGQGNEKLFF | TGTGCCAGCAGGGGCCAGGGGAACGAAAAACTGTTTTTT
TRBJ2-7 | TRBV28 | - | - | CASSLPRAGQVVTYEQYF | TGTGCCAGCAGCCTCCCTCGGGCAGGGCAAGTTGTGACCTACGAGCAGTACTTC
TRBJ1-1 | TRBV11-2 | TRBD1 | - | CASSLDFGQGTSNTEAFF | TGTGCCAGCAGCTTAGATTTCGGACAGGGTACTAGTAACACTGAAGCTTTCTTT
TRBJ2-3 | TRBV19 | - | - | CASSSIEVGHNTDTQYF | TGTGCCAGTAGTAGTATTGAAGTGGGACACAACACAGATACGCAGTATTTT
TRBJ2-1 | TRBV27 | - | - | CASSLRGTYNEQFF | TGTGCCAGCAGTTTACGGGGGACCTACAATGAGCAGTTCTTC
TRBJ2-3 | TRBV9 | TRBD2 | - | CASSVGLRRGTDTQYF | TGTGCCAGCAGCGTAGGTCTCCGGCGGGGGACAGATACGCAGTATTTT
TRBJ1-6 | TRBV30 | - | - | CAWSAGVGNSPLHF | TGTGCCTGGAGTGCGGGGGTCGGCAATTCACCCCTCCACTTT
TRBJ2-1 | TRBV27 | - | once | CASSLNTISEQFF | TGTGCCAGCAGTTTAAATACTATCAGTGAGCAGTTCTTC
TRBJ1-3 | TRBV5-1 | TRBD1 | once | CASSLAPGTGGRNTIYF | TGCGCCAGCAGCTTGGCTCCCGGGACAGGAGGAAGAAACACCATATATTTT
TRBJ1-5 | TRBV5-6 | - | - | CASSLKQTNQPQHF | TGTGCCAGCAGCTTGAAACAGACCAATCAGCCCCAGCATTTT
TRBJ2-7 | TRBV6-1 | TRBD2 | - | CASSETWGLIDEQYF | TGTGCCAGCAGTGAAACGTGGGGACTAATCGACGAGCAGTACTTC
TRBJ1-1 | TRBV5-6 | - | - | CASSRVFREVTEAFF | TGTGCCAGCAGCCGTGTATTTAGGGAGGTAACTGAAGCTTTCTTT
TRBJ1-1 | TRBV5-6 | TRBD1 | - | CASSLALTGVMNTEAFF | TGTGCCAGCAGCTTGGCTCTGACAGGGGTGATGAACACTGAAGCTTTCTTT
TRBJ1-1 | TRBV18 | - | - | CASSPLGGDTEAFF | TGTGCCAGCTCACCCCTAGGGGGAGACACTGAAGCTTTCTTT
TRBJ2-7 | TRBV6-1 | TRBD1 | - | CASSEMMGQGSYEQYF | TGTGCCAGCAGTGAAATGATGGGACAGGGGTCCTACGAGCAGTACTTC
TRBJ1-1 | TRBV4-3 | TRBD1 | - | CASSQVHAHRDRGSMNTEAFF | TGCGCCAGCAGCCAAGTCCACGCGCACCGGGACAGGGGCTCGATGAACACTGAAGCTTTCTTT
TRBJ2-7 | TRBV5-1 | - | - | CASSLGGRAYEQYF | TGCGCCAGCAGCTTGGGGGGCAGGGCCTACGAGCAGTACTTC
TRBJ2-5 | TRBV18 | TRBD2 | - | CASSTGTSLETQYF | TGTGCCAGCTCTACCGGGACTAGTTTGGAGACCCAGTACTTC
TRBJ1-5 | TRBV19 | - | - | CASSIEGRRERPQHF | TGTGCCAGTAGTATAGAGGGGCGGAGGGAACGGCCCCAGCATTTT
TRBJ1-2 | TRBV2 | TRBD1 | - | CASSSGQGAPTNYGYTF | TGTGCCAGCAGTTCGGGACAGGGGGCCCCGACTAACTATGGCTACACCTTC
TRBJ1-1 | TRBV5-4 | - | - | CASTPNPRGTEAFF | TGTGCCAGCACCCCGAATCCGAGAGGGACTGAAGCTTTCTTT
TRBJ2-7 | TRBV6-1 | TRBD2 | - | CASSELAGGSYEQYF | TGTGCCAGCAGTGAACTAGCGGGGGGCTCCTACGAGCAGTACTTC
TRBJ2-6 | TRBV12-5 | - | - | CASGPGKGNSGANVLTF | TGTGCTAGTGGTCCGGGTAAAGGTAACTCTGGGGCCAACGTCCTGACTTTC
TRBJ1-1 | TRBV4-1 | - | - | CASSQEGPKTEAFF | TGCGCCAGCAGCCAAGAGGGCCCGAAGACTGAAGCTTTCTTT
TRBJ1-5 | TRBV4-1 | - | - | CASSLGREGNQPQHF | TGCGCCAGCAGCCTTGGGAGGGAGGGCAATCAGCCCCAGCATTTT